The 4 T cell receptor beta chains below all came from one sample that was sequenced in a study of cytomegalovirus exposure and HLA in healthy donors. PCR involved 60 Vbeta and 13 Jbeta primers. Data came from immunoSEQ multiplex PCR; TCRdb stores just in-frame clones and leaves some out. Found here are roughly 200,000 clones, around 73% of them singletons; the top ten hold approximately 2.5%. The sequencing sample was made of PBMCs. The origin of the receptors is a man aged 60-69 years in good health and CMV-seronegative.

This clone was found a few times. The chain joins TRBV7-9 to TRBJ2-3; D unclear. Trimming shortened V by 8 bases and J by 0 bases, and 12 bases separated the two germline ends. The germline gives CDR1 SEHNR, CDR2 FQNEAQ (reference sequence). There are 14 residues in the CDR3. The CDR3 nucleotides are TGTGCCAGCTCCCAAACGACTAGCACAGATACGCAGTATTTT. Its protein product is CASSQTTSTDTQYF. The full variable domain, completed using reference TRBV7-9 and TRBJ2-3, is DTGVSQNPRHKITKRGQNVTFRCDPISEHNRLYWYRQTLGQGPEFLTYFQNEAQLEKSRLLSDRFSAERPKGSFSTLEIQRTEQGDSAMYLCASSQTTSTDTQYFGPGTRLTVL.

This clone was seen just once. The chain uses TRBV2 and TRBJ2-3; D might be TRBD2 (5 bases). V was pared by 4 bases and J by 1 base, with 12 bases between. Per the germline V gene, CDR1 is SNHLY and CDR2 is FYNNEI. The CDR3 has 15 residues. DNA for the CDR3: TGTGCCAGCAGTGGTTTTTCCGGGGGCACAGATACGCAGTATTTT. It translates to CASSGFSGGTDTQYF.

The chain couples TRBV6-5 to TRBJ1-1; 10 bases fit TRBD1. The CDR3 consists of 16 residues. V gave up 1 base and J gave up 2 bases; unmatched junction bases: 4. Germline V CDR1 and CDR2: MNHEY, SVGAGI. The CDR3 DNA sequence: TGTGCCAGCAGTTACTTGGGACAGGGGCCTAACACTGAAGCTTTCTTT. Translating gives CASSYLGQGPNTEAFF.

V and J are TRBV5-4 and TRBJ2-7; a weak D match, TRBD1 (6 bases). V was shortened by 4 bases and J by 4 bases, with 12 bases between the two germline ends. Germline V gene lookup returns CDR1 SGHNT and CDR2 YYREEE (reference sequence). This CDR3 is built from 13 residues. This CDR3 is CASSKTGFYEQYF. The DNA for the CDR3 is TGTGCCAGCAGCAAGACAGGATTTTACGAGCAGTACTTC.